Each of the 4 T cell receptor beta chains below was sequenced from the same sample in a study of CD8+ T cells in alopecia areata. In each case, RNA was isolated and then reverse transcribed into cDNA as the sequencing template. Sequenced by immunoSEQ multiplex PCR; TCRdb stores in-frame clones only, minus some. Of 100,000 to 130,000 clones in the sample, 50% to 60% were seen once. Input material: NKG2D-low CD8+ T cells sorted from blood. These receptors all come from a human donor with alopecia areata.

The chain combines TRBV7-8 with TRBJ2-3; D tentatively fits TRBD1 or TRBD2 (6 bases each). The CDR3 is 13 residues long. The germline CDR1 and CDR2 sequences are SGHVS and FQNEAQ. The V gene lost 3 bases and the J gene lost 4 bases, with 8 bases spanning the gap. The CDR3 loop reads CASSFGGPDTQYF. In DNA form, the CDR3 reads TGTGCCAGCAGCTTTGGGGGGCCAGATACGCAGTATTTT.

The V call is TRBV28, the J call TRBJ2-3, with 7 bases lining up with TRBD1. V gave up 7 bases and J gave up 2 bases; unmatched junction bases: 12. The germline V gene has CDR1 MDHEN and CDR2 SYDVKM. The CDR3 is made up of 16 amino acids. CDR3 amino acids: CASNLIDRANTDTQYF. DNA of the CDR3: TGTGCCAGCAACCTGATCGACAGGGCCAACACAGATACGCAGTATTTT.

CDR3 nucleotides: TGCGCCAGCAGCTTGGATCGGGTCACTGAAGCTTTCTTT. Its protein is CASSLDRVTEAFF. This chain links TRBV5-1 with TRBJ1-1; D unresolved. The V and J ends lost 0 bases and 4 bases respectively, with 7 bases between them. Germline V CDR1 and CDR2: SGHRS, YFSETQ. This CDR3 has 13 residues.

This clone has a single count. V is TRBV19 and J is TRBJ1-1, with D uncertain. Trimming pared 11 bases from V and 7 bases from J, leaving 20 bases between. Germline assignment: CDR1 LNHDA and CDR2 SQIVND (reference sequence). This CDR3 is built from 13 residues. The CDR3 nucleotides read TGTGCCTCAGGTCTGATAACACGCTTTGAAGCTTTCTTT. Encoded protein: CASGLITRFEAFF.